A selection of T cell receptor beta chains follows, all from one sample in a study of human T cells and chemical hapten exposure. TCRdb fed the RACE reads into MiXCR, producing one record per CDR3 protein. The sample consists of 50,000 to 70,000 distinct CDR3 sequences, more than 7.5% of them appearing once. Sequencing used whole blood, obtained in connection with sensitization to the hapten diphenylcyclopropenone (DPC). The receptors were gathered from a man aged 40-49 years with alopecia areata. Some clones in this sample may be carry-over from other donors' samples. CDR3s include the opening cysteine and the closing phenylalanine or tryptophan. The D gene is left open where the match is weak. Rows may omit the clone size; those that give it use once, few, many or a size class.

J gene | clone size | V gene | D gene | CDR3 protein | CDR3 DNA
TRBJ2-1 | many | TRBV19 | NA | CASSIGVGNEQFF | TGTGCCAGTAGTATAGGTGTGGGAAATGAGCAGTTCTTC
TRBJ2-2 | NA | TRBV15 | TRBD2 | CATSRTSGRNTGELFF | TGTGCCACCAGCAGGACTAGCGGGAGGAACACCGGGGAGCTGTTTTTT
TRBJ2-5 | NA | TRBV18 | NA | CASSPGLVETQYF | TGTGCCAGCTCACCAGGACTGGTAGAGACCCAGTACTTC
TRBJ2-2 | NA | TRBV9 | TRBD2 | CASSVGTSGRNTGELFF | TGTGCCAGCAGCGTAGGAACTAGCGGGAGGAACACCGGGGAGCTGTTTTTT
TRBJ2-7 | many | TRBV5-1 | NA | CASSLVGTGSYEQYF | TGCGCCAGCAGCTTGGTGGGGACGGGATCCTACGAGCAGTACTTC
TRBJ1-5 | NA | TRBV9 | NA | CASSDLEGGTDTQHF | TGTGCCAGCAGCGACCTGGAAGGCGGCACAGATACGCAGCATTTT
TRBJ2-3 | NA | TRBV5-4 | NA | CASSSWVSTDTQYF | TGTGCCAGCAGCTCGTGGGTCAGCACAGATACGCAGTATTTT
TRBJ2-7 | NA | TRBV21-1 | NA | CAIVRNYEQYF | TGTGCCATCGTGAGAAACTACGAGCAGTACTTC
TRBJ2-5 | NA | TRBV3-1 | NA | CASSRDPREYQETQYF | TGTGCCAGCAGTCGAGATCCCAGGGAATACCAAGAGACCCAGTACTTC
TRBJ2-7 | few | TRBV5-1 | TRBD1 | CASSLGQQYEQYF | TGCGCCAGCAGCCTGGGACAGCAATACGAGCAGTACTTC
TRBJ2-7 | many | TRBV2 | NA | CASRSPLNSYEQYF | TGTGCCAGCAGGTCCCCTCTAAACTCCTACGAGCAGTACTTC
TRBJ2-1 | few | TRBV5-4 | TRBD1 | CASSLGDRGPNEQFF | TGTGCCAGCAGCTTGGGGGACAGGGGCCCAAATGAGCAGTTCTTC
TRBJ2-7 | NA | TRBV30 | NA | CAWGVGVGDYEQYF | TGTGCCTGGGGTGTTGGCGTAGGGGACTACGAGCAGTACTTC
TRBJ2-1 | few | TRBV28 | TRBD2 | CASRTSGEGPVF | TGTGCCAGCAGGACTAGCGGGGAAGGTCCTGTCTTC
TRBJ2-7 | NA | TRBV4-1 | TRBD1 | CASSQESGTASYEQYF | TGCGCCAGCAGCCAAGAATCCGGGACAGCGAGCTACGAGCAGTACTTC
TRBJ1-1 | few | TRBV11-2 | NA | CASSLGGPVEAFF | TGTGCCAGCAGCTTAGGCGGACCGGTTGAAGCTTTCTTT
TRBJ2-1 | medium-sized | TRBV7-9 | NA | CASSLEGSNEQFF | TGTGCCAGCAGCTTAGAGGGCAGCAATGAGCAGTTCTTC
TRBJ2-7 | few | TRBV12-3/TRBV12-4 | NA | CASSPQWADYEQYF | TGTGCCAGCAGTCCCCAGTGGGCGGACTACGAGCAGTACTTC
TRBJ2-2 | many | TRBV27 | TRBD2 | CASSGSFAGVVVTGELFF | TGTGCCAGCAGTGGGTCCTTCGCGGGAGTGGTAGTCACCGGGGAGCTGTTTTTT
TRBJ2-7 | NA | TRBV28 | NA | CASSFVTNEQYF | TGTGCCAGCAGTTTTGTGACAAACGAGCAGTACTTC
TRBJ2-7 | many | TRBV6-5 | NA | CASSPALGAGRVGEQYF | TGTGCCAGCAGCCCAGCATTGGGCGCGGGCCGGGTCGGCGAGCAGTACTTC
TRBJ2-4 | NA | TRBV5-8 | NA | CASSLSVMRGGKNIQYF | TGTGCCAGCAGCTTGTCCGTGATGAGGGGGGGCAAAAACATTCAGTACTTC
TRBJ2-7 | NA | TRBV7-2 | NA | CASSPRTTRRDYEQYF | TGTGCCAGCAGCCCCCGGACTACCCGAAGGGATTACGAGCAGTACTTC
TRBJ2-5 | few | TRBV3-1 | NA | CASSPIREMEETQYF | TGTGCCAGCAGCCCGATAAGGGAGATGGAAGAGACCCAGTACTTC
TRBJ1-5 | few | TRBV12-3/TRBV12-4 | TRBD1 | CASRLGQNQPQHF | TGTGCCAGCAGGCTGGGACAGAATCAACCCCAGCATTTT
TRBJ2-1 | many | TRBV27 | NA | CASSLSNEQFF | TGTGCCAGCAGTTTATCCAATGAGCAGTTCTTC
TRBJ2-3 | NA | TRBV27 | NA | CGPLDTQYF | TGTGGGCCCCTGGATACGCAGTATTTT
TRBJ1-2 | few | TRBV7-9 | NA | CASSPRGGEGYGYTF | TGTGCCAGCAGCCCCCGGGGGGGCGAAGGCTATGGCTACACCTTC
TRBJ2-3 | many | TRBV18 | NA | CASSPGPLGADTQYF | TGTGCCAGCTCACCCGGGCCCCTGGGGGCAGATACGCAGTATTTT
TRBJ1-3 | many | TRBV28 | NA | CASSFLLGSGNTIYF | TGTGCCAGCAGTTTTCTCCTCGGCTCTGGAAACACCATATATTTT
TRBJ1-1 | many | TRBV6-6 | NA | CASTQGNTEAFF | TGTGCCAGCACTCAGGGGAACACTGAAGCTTTCTTT
TRBJ2-7 | few | TRBV7-7 | NA | CASSLSGGNEQYF | TGTGCCAGCAGCTTATCAGGAGGGAACGAGCAGTACTTC
TRBJ1-2 | many | TRBV28 | TRBD1 | CASSTGDFGGYTF | TGTGCCAGCAGTACAGGGGATTTCGGTGGCTACACCTTC
TRBJ2-1 | many | TRBV11-2 | TRBD1 | CASSDRVSPYNEQFF | TGTGCCAGCAGCGACAGGGTCAGTCCCTACAATGAGCAGTTCTTC
TRBJ2-1 | NA | TRBV27 | TRBD2 | CASSSLAAGDNEQFF | TGTGCCAGCAGTTCACTAGCGGCGGGGGACAATGAGCAGTTCTTC